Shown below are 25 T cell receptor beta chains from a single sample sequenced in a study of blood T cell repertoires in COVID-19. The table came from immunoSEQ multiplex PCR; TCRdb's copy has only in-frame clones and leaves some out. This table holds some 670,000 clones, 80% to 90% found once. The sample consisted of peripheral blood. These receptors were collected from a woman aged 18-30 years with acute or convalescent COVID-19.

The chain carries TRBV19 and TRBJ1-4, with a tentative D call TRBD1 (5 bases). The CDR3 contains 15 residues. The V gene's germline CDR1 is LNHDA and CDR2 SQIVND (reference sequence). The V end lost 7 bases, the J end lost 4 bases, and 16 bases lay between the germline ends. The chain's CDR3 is CASKSGQGLNEKLFF. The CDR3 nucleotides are TGTGCCAGTAAGAGTGGGCAGGGACTTAATGAAAAACTGTTTTTT.

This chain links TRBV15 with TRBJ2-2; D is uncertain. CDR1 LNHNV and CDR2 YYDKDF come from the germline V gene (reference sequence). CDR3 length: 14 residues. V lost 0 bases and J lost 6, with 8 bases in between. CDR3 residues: CATSREVSAGELFF. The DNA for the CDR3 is TGTGCCACCAGCAGAGAAGTTTCGGCCGGGGAGCTGTTTTTT. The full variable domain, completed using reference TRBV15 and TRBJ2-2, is DAMVIQNPRYQVTQFGKPVTLSCSQTLNHNVMYWYQQKSSQAPKLLFHYYDKDFNNEADTPDNFQSRRPNTSFCFLDIRSPGLGDTAMYLCATSREVSAGELFFGEGSRLTVL.

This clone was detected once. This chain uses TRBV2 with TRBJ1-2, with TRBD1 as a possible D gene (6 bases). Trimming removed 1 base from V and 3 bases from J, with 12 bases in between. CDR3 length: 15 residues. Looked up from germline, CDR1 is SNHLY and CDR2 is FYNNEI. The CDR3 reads CASSEGDDRYYGYTF. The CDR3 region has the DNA TGTGCCAGCAGTGAAGGCGATGACAGGTACTATGGCTACACCTTC.

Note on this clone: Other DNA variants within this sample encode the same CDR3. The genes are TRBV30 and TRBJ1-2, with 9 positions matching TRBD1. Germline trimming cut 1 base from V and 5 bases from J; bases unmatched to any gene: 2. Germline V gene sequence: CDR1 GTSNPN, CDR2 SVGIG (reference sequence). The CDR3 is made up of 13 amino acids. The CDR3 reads CAWSGGTGYGYTF. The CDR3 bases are TGTGCCTGGAGTGGAGGGACAGGGTATGGCTACACCTTC.

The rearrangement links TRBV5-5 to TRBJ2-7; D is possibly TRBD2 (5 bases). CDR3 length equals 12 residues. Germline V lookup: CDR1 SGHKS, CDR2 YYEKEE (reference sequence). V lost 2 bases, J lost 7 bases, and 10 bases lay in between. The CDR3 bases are TGTGCCAGCAGCTTTGAGGGATGGGAGCAGTACTTC. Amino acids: CASSFEGWEQYF. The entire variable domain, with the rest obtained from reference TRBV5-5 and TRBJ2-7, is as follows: DAGVTQSPTHLIKTRGQQVTLRCSPISGHKSVSWYQQVLGQGPQFIFQYYEKEERGRGNFPDRFSARQFPNYSSELNVNALLLGDSALYLCASSFEGWEQYFGPGTRLTVT.

CDR3 residues: CASSLWGGTTDTQYF. In nucleotides, the CDR3 is TGCGCCAGCAGCTTGTGGGGCGGGACTACAGATACGCAGTATTTT. The chain carries TRBV5-1 and TRBJ2-3; D is perhaps TRBD2 (6 bases). Germline V CDR1 and CDR2: SGHRS, YFSETQ. V was cut by 1 base and J by 3 bases, with 12 bases left in between. This CDR3 is 15 amino acids long.

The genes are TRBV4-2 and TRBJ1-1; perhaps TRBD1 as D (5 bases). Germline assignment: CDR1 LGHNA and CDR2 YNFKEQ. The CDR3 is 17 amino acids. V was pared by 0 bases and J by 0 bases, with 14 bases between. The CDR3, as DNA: TGTGCCAGCAGCCAAGAGGTCCCGGGGGTCGTGAACACTGAAGCTTTCTTT. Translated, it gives CASSQEVPGVVNTEAFF.

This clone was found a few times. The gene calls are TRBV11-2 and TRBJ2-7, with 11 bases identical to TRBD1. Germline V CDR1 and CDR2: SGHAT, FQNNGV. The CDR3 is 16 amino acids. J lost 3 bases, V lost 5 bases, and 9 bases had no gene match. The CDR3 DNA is TGTGCCAGCAGCCCAACCCCGGGACAGGGGGTCTACGAGCAGTACTTC. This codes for CASSPTPGQGVYEQYF.

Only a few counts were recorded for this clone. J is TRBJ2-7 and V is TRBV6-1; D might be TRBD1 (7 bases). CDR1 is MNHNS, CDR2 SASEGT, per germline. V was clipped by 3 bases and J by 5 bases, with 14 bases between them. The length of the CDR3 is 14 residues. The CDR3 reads CASSDRGDFNEQYF. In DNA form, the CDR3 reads TGTGCCAGCAGTGACAGGGGGGACTTCAACGAGCAGTACTTC.

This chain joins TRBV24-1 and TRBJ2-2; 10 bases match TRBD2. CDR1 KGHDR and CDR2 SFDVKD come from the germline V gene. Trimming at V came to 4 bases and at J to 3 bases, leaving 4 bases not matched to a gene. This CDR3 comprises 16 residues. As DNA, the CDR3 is TGTGCCACCAGTGACTGGACTAGCGGCGACACCGGGGAGCTGTTTTTT. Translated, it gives CATSDWTSGDTGELFF.

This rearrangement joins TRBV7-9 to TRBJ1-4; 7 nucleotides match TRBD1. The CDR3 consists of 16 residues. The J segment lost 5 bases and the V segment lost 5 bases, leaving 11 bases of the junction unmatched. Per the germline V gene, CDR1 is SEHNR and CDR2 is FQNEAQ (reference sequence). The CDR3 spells CASSPKRQGYNEKLFF. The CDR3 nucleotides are TGTGCCAGCAGCCCTAAGAGACAGGGTTACAATGAAAAACTGTTTTTT.

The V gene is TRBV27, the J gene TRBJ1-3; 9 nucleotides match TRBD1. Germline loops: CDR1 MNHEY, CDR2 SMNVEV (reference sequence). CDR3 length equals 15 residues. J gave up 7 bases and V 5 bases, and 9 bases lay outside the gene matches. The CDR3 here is CASSTGQGWRNTIYF. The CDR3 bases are TGTGCCAGCAGTACGGGACAGGGATGGCGGAACACCATATATTTT.

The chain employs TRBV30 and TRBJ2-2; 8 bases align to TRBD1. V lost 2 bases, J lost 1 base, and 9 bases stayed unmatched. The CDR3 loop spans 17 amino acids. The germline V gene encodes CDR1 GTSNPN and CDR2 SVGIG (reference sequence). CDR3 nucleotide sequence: TGTGCCTGGAGTCAACCCCGGACAGGGCTGAACACCGGGGAGCTGTTTTTT. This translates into CAWSQPRTGLNTGELFF.

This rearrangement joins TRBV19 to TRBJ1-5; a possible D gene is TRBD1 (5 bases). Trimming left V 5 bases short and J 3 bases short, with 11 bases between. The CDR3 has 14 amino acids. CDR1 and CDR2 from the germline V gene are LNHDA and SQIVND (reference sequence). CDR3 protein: CASSLRQLNQPQHF. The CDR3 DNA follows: TGTGCCAGTAGTCTCCGACAGCTCAATCAGCCCCAGCATTTT.

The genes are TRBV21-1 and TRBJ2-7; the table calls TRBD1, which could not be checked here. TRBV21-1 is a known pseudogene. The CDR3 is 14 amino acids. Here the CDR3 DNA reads TGTGCCAGCAGCACCAGGGGTACGGTCAACGAGCAGTACTTC. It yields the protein CASSTRGTVNEQYF.

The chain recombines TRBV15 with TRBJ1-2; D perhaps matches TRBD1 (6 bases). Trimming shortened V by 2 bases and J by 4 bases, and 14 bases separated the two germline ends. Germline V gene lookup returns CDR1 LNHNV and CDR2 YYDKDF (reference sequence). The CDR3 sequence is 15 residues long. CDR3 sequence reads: CATSRQKDSTYGYTF. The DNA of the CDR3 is TGTGCCACCAGCAGACAGAAGGACAGTACCTATGGCTACACCTTC.

The DNA for the CDR3 is TGCGCCAGCAGCCAGGGCCCCGGGACAGGGGTGGACCAGCCCCAGCATTTT. Protein sequence: CASSQGPGTGVDQPQHF. The chain recombines TRBV4-1 with TRBJ1-5; 10 nucleotides align to TRBD1. V was pared by 3 bases and J by 7 bases, with 12 bases of the junction left unmatched. Germline CDR1 MGHRA, CDR2 YSYEKL. The CDR3 spans 17 residues.

The CDR3 region is CASSDPGQGVDEQFF. The CDR3 nucleotides read TGTGCCAGCAGCGACCCGGGACAGGGGGTGGATGAGCAGTTCTTC. The chain couples TRBV9 to TRBJ2-1, with 11 nucleotides matching TRBD1. Trimming removed 3 bases from V and 8 bases from J; junction bases left unmatched: 7. The germline CDR1 and CDR2 sequences are SGDLS and YYNGEE. The CDR3 is 15 amino acids.

The CDR3 DNA is TGCAGCGTTGGGGGGGATAGGGGATCCACTTTCAACACCATATATTTT. It yields the protein CSVGGDRGSTFNTIYF. V and J are TRBV29-1 and TRBJ1-3; TRBD1 might be the D (5 bases). This CDR3 has 16 residues. Trimming removed 4 bases at V and 7 bases at J, with 23 bases between. The germline V gene encodes CDR1 SQVTM and CDR2 ANQGSEA.

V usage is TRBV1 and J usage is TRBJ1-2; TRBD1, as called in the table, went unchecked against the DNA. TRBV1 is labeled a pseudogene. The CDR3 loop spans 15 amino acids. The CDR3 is CTSSRIDRVNYGYTF. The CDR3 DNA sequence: TGCACCAGCAGTCGCATAGACAGGGTGAACTATGGCTACACCTTC.

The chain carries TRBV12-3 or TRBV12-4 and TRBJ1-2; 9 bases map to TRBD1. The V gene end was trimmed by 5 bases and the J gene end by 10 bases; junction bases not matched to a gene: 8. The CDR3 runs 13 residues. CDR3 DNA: TGTGCCAGCAGTCCGACAGGGGGTAGTGACTACACCTTC. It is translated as CASSPTGGSDYTF.

As DNA, the CDR3 is TGTGCCAGCAGCTTAGCGGGAAGATCCAAAAACATTCAGTACTTC. Translation gives CASSLAGRSKNIQYF. The chain recombines TRBV11-2 with TRBJ2-4; TRBD2 is a possible D gene (5 bases). Trimming cost V 1 base and J 2 bases, with 9 bases left between them. The CDR3 totals 15 residues. Germline assignment: CDR1 SGHAT and CDR2 FQNNGV.

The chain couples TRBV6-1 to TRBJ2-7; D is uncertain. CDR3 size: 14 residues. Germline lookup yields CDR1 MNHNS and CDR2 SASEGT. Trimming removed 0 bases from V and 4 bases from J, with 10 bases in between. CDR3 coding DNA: TGTGCCAGCAGTGAAGCGGCCCGATTTTACGAGCAGTACTTC. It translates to CASSEAARFYEQYF.

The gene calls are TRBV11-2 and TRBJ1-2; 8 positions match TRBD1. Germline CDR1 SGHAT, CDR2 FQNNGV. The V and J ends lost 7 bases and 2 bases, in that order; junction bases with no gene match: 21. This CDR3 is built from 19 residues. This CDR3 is CASTAGLGYRGARNYGYTF. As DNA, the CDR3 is TGTGCCAGCACCGCAGGGCTCGGGTACAGGGGGGCAAGGAACTATGGCTACACCTTC.

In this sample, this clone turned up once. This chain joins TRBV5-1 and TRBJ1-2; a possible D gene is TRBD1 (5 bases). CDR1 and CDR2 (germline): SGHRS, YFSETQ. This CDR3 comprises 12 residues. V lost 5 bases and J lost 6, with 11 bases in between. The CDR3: CASSEGRHGYTF. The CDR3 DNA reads TGCGCCAGCAGTGAGGGGAGGCATGGCTACACCTTC.